The rows below give T cell receptor beta chains drawn from one sample of a study of blood T cells in healthy people across ages. One entry per CDR3 protein, called by TCRdb with MiXCR from the 5' RACE reads. This table holds around 1,000,000 distinct CDR3 sequences, almost 25% found once. These data were also filed under a second study, of T cells of mothers and their children.

The specimen sequenced was blood. The receptors originated from a girl aged 2-9 years in good health. The CDR3 runs from the conserved cysteine through the conserved F or W. Each record gives: D gene, clone size, J gene, V gene, CDR3 protein, CDR3 DNA. A D gene is named only where the DNA matches it firmly. For some rows the clone size is stated as once, few or many, or as a class when expanded; others skip it.

TRBD2,.,TRBJ2-7,TRBV11-2,CASSAGLAFYEQYF,TGTGCCAGCAGTGCGGGACTAGCGTTTTACGAGCAGTACTTC
.,few,TRBJ2-1,TRBV7-3,CASSLIFNNEQFF,TGTGCCAGCAGCTTGATATTTAACAATGAGCAGTTCTTC
TRBD2,few,TRBJ2-2,TRBV20-1,CSASPVAGNTGELFF,TGCAGTGCTAGCCCCGTAGCGGGAAACACCGGGGAGCTGTTTTTT
.,.,TRBJ1-3,TRBV28,CASSISRGSGNTIYF,TGTGCCAGCAGTATTTCCAGAGGCTCTGGAAACACCATATATTTT
.,.,TRBJ2-5,TRBV7-8,CASSFRAFDSGETHYF,TGTGCCAGCAGTTTTAGGGCTTTCGACAGCGGAGAGACCCACTACTTC
.,.,TRBJ2-7,TRBV4-1,CASSQGKGLTYEQYF,TGCGCCAGCAGCCAAGGGAAAGGGCTAACCTACGAGCAGTACTTC
TRBD1,few,TRBJ2-7,TRBV20-1,CSARDLAGGAYEQYF,TGCAGTGCTAGAGATCTGGCAGGGGGTGCCTACGAGCAGTACTTC
.,few,TRBJ1-6,TRBV4-1,CASSQGNQATNSPLHF,TGCGCCAGCAGCCAAGGTAATCAGGCGACTAATTCACCCCTCCACTTT
.,.,TRBJ2-1,TRBV28,CASSLWRGVHNEQFF,TGTGCCAGCAGTTTGTGGCGGGGCGTTCACAATGAGCAGTTCTTC
.,few,TRBJ1-2,TRBV15,CATSRGRGVGYTF,TGTGCCACCAGCAGAGGACGAGGGGTAGGCTACACCTTC
TRBD1,few,TRBJ2-1,TRBV2,CASNPGQGYF,TGTGCCAGCAACCCGGGACAGGGATACTTC
.,many,TRBJ2-7,TRBV9,CASSVDRDSSYEQYF,TGTGCCAGCAGCGTCGACCGGGACTCCTCCTACGAGCAGTACTTC
.,.,TRBJ2-3,TRBV9,CASGKAGRRTDTQYF,TGTGCCAGCGGAAAAGCCGGACGACGCACAGATACGCAGTATTTT
.,few,TRBJ1-4,TRBV4-1,CASSSGPGRTTNEKLFF,TGCGCCAGCAGCTCCGGCCCAGGGAGGACGACTAATGAAAAACTGTTTTTT
.,.,TRBJ2-5,TRBV20-1,CSALDRSLGETQYF,TGCAGTGCCCTTGACAGGAGCCTTGGGGAGACCCAGTACTTC
TRBD2,.,TRBJ2-7,TRBV6-2/TRBV6-3,CASSFPSGGLPYEQYF,TGTGCCAGCAGTTTTCCCAGCGGGGGTCTACCCTACGAGCAGTACTTC
.,few,TRBJ2-7,TRBV7-9,CASSFGWAGSEQYF,TGTGCCAGCAGCTTCGGCTGGGCGGGGTCCGAGCAGTACTTC
.,.,TRBJ2-1,TRBV20-1,CSAAGGEGNNEQFF,TGCAGTGCTGCCGGAGGCGAGGGGAACAATGAGCAGTTCTTC
TRBD1,.,TRBJ2-4,TRBV20-1,CSARDRANIQYF,TGCAGTGCTAGGGACAGGGCAAACATTCAGTACTTC
.,few,TRBJ2-5,TRBV7-9,CASSDRWSETQYF,TGTGCCAGCAGCGATCGTTGGTCGGAGACCCAGTACTTC
.,few,TRBJ2-5,TRBV14,CASSQDWKETQYF,TGTGCCAGCAGCCAAGATTGGAAAGAGACCCAGTACTTC
.,few,TRBJ2-5,TRBV28,CASNTSPGLRETQYF,TGTGCCAGCAACACCTCTCCAGGGTTGCGGGAGACCCAGTACTTC
.,few,TRBJ1-2,TRBV12-3/TRBV12-4,CASSFGLSGYTF,TGTGCCAGCAGTTTTGGGCTGTCTGGCTACACCTTC
.,.,TRBJ2-5,TRBV10-3,CAIRSQQPPETQYF,TGTGCCATCAGGAGCCAACAGCCACCAGAGACCCAGTACTTC
TRBD2,.,TRBJ2-1,TRBV9,CASSDPAGDLNEQFF,TGTGCCAGCAGCGACCCAGCGGGAGACCTCAATGAGCAGTTCTTC
.,few,TRBJ1-1,TRBV7-2,CASSLPPGSNTEAFF,TGTGCCAGCAGCTTACCTCCGGGGTCGAACACTGAAGCTTTCTTT
.,.,TRBJ2-1,TRBV27,CASRRQGTYNEQFF,TGTGCCAGCAGGAGGCAGGGGACATACAATGAGCAGTTCTTC
.,.,TRBJ2-4,TRBV28,CASSSTGYKNIQYF,TGTGCCAGCAGTTCAACCGGGTACAAAAACATTCAGTACTTC
TRBD1,few,TRBJ1-2,TRBV2,CASGGQVGYGYTF,TGTGCCAGCGGAGGACAGGTCGGCTATGGCTACACCTTC
.,once,TRBJ2-5,TRBV20-1,CSARATGLDGTQYF,TGCAGTGCTAGAGCCACCGGGCTAGATGGGACCCAGTACTTC
TRBD2,.,TRBJ2-3,TRBV2,CASYERGTDTQYF,TGTGCCAGCTACGAGCGGGGGACAGATACGCAGTATTTT
TRBD2,few,TRBJ2-5,TRBV12-3/TRBV12-4,CASSSSGSELKTQYF,TGTGCCAGCAGCTCTAGCGGGAGCGAATTGAAGACCCAGTACTTC
.,.,TRBJ2-5,TRBV20-1,CSAGPGETQYF,TGCAGTGCGGGCCCCGGGGAGACCCAGTACTTC
TRBD1,few,TRBJ2-7,TRBV20-1,CSAPKQGSYEQYF,TGCAGTGCGCCAAAACAGGGGTCCTACGAGCAGTACTTC
.,.,TRBJ2-2,TRBV4-2,CASSQVGGSNTGELFF,TGTGCCAGCAGCCAAGTTGGGGGCTCGAACACCGGGGAGCTGTTTTTT
TRBD2,.,TRBJ2-2,TRBV14,CASSLLPGLAGTGELFF,TGTGCCAGCAGCCTCCTACCGGGACTAGCGGGCACCGGGGAGCTGTTTTTT
TRBD1,.,TRBJ2-5,TRBV7-2,CASSFGDSKETQYF,TGTGCCAGCAGCTTTGGGGACAGCAAAGAGACCCAGTACTTC
.,.,TRBJ2-2,TRBV5-1,CASSAGIRDTGELFF,TGCGCCAGCAGTGCCGGGATCAGGGACACCGGGGAGCTGTTTTTT
.,few,TRBJ2-7,TRBV7-6,CASSHPSGLFEGEQYF,TGTGCCAGCAGCCACCCATCGGGACTTTTTGAGGGCGAGCAGTACTTC
.,few,TRBJ1-2,TRBV4-2,CASSQDRAINYGYTF,TGTGCCAGCAGCCAAGATAGGGCGATTAACTATGGCTACACCTTC
TRBD2,few,TRBJ2-1,TRBV15,CATSREGTRNNEQFF,TGTGCCACCAGCAGAGAAGGGACTAGGAACAATGAGCAGTTCTTC
.,.,TRBJ1-1,TRBV2,CASRWNTEAFF,TGTGCCAGCCGATGGAACACTGAAGCTTTCTTT
.,few,TRBJ1-4,TRBV6-6,CASSPSGLYEKLFF,TGTGCCAGCAGCCCGTCAGGCCTTTATGAAAAACTGTTTTTT
TRBD1,.,TRBJ2-7,TRBV18,CASSGGQGIYEQYF,TGTGCCAGCTCAGGGGGACAGGGGATCTACGAGCAGTACTTC
.,.,TRBJ1-1,TRBV28,CANSSPGGPNTEAFF,TGTGCCAACAGTTCCCCAGGCGGGCCGAACACTGAAGCTTTCTTT
TRBD1,.,TRBJ2-1,TRBV6-5,CASSFGTGNPGGFNEQFF,TGTGCCAGCAGTTTCGGGACAGGGAACCCTGGGGGATTCAATGAGCAGTTCTTC
.,few,TRBJ1-2,TRBV20-1,CSARLADYGYTF,TGCAGTGCTAGACTCGCAGACTATGGCTACACCTTC
.,few,TRBJ2-4,TRBV6-6,CASTGARGIQYF,TGTGCCAGTACGGGGGCACGGGGCATTCAGTACTTC
TRBD1,few,TRBJ1-4,TRBV20-1,CSAGRTGTNEKLFF,TGCAGTGCTGGAAGGACAGGGACTAATGAAAAACTGTTTTTT
TRBD2,few,TRBJ2-3,TRBV6-2/TRBV6-3,CASSPVSGGADTQYF,TGTGCCAGCAGTCCCGTGTCGGGGGGAGCAGATACGCAGTATTTT
.,.,TRBJ1-5,TRBV10-3,CAISESARADQPQHF,TGTGCCATCAGTGAGTCAGCTAGGGCCGATCAGCCCCAGCATTTT
TRBD1,.,TRBJ2-7,TRBV20-1,CSALPRDRIYEQYF,TGCAGTGCCCTTCCCCGGGACAGAATCTACGAGCAGTACTTC
.,few,TRBJ2-1,TRBV4-1,CASSQVIIIGQLYNEQFF,TGCGCCAGCAGCCAAGTGATTATTATAGGGCAGTTATACAATGAGCAGTTCTTC
TRBD2,.,TRBJ2-3,TRBV11-2,CASSPRTSGGGPGFSDTQYF,TGTGCCAGCAGCCCAAGGACTAGCGGGGGAGGTCCAGGGTTCTCAGATACGCAGTATTTT
TRBD1,.,TRBJ1-2,TRBV20-1,CSAVQATGEGYGYTF,TGCAGTGCTGTCCAAGCGACAGGGGAAGGCTATGGCTACACCTTC